This TCR beta chain stems from a study of T cell responses to AZD1222 COVID-19 vaccine. Trimming left V 2 bases short and J 8 bases short, with 18 bases between. The V gene's germline CDR1 is LGHDT and CDR2 YNNKEL (reference sequence). This CDR3 has 15 residues. Generated by immunoSEQ multiplex PCR, the TCRdb table keeps only in-frame clones and is missing some. The sample records 15,000 to 20,000 clones, 81% being singletons. This chain joins TRBV3-1 (or the pseudogene TRBV3-2) and TRBJ1-2; D remains ambiguous. This TCR was sampled from an adult who received the AZD1222 COVID-19 vaccine. The material sequenced was peripheral blood, taken 28 days after the second AZD1222 dose. The CDR3 loop reads CASSQFLAGRRGYTF. The CDR3 bases are TGTGCCAGCAGCCAATTCCTCGCAGGCAGGCGAGGCTACACCTTC.